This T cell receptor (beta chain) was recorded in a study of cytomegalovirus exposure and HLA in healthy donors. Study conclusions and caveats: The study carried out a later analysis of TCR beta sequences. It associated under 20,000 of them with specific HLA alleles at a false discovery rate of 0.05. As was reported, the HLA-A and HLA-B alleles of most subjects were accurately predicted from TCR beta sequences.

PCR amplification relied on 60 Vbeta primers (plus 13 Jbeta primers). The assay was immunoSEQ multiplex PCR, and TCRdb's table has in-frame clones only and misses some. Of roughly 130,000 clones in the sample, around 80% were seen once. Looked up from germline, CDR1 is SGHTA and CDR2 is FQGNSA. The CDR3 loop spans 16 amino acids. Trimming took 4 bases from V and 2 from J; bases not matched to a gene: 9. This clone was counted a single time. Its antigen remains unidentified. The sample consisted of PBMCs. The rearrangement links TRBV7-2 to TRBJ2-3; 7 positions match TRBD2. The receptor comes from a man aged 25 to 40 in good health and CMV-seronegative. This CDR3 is CASSSPPGLSTDTQYF. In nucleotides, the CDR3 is TGTGCCAGCAGCTCCCCGCCGGGACTATCCACAGATACGCAGTATTTT.